This passage covers 17 T cell receptor beta chains from one sample sequenced in a study of T cell changes during pregnancy in multiple sclerosis. Sequencing used immunoSEQ multiplex PCR; TCRdb keeps in-frame clones, though not all of them. Among under 90,000 clones listed, about nine tenths were seen once. Specimen: peripheral blood, collected after pregnancy. Receptors were obtained from a female donor in good health, enrolled as a control in a pregnancy study.

The chain combines TRBV30 with TRBJ2-2; D gene unclear. Germline loops: CDR1 GTSNPN, CDR2 SVGIG (reference sequence). Trimming took off 4 bases at V and 1 base at J, with 4 bases between the two ends. The CDR3 extends over 12 amino acids. Written as DNA, the CDR3 is TGTGCCTGGAAACTGAACACCGGGGAGCTGTTTTTT. Translating it yields CAWKLNTGELFF.

CDR3 bases: TGCAGCGTCTCCTTCCTAAGACAGGGGGCGGGTGAGCAGTTCTTC. This encodes CSVSFLRQGAGEQFF. The rearrangement links TRBV29-1 to TRBJ2-1; 10 positions match TRBD1. The CDR3 sequence is 15 residues long. V lost 6 bases and J lost 9; bases outside the gene matches: 14. The germline gives CDR1 SQVTM, CDR2 ANQGSEA.

The chain links TRBV7-6 to TRBJ2-7; possible D gene TRBD2, 5 bases. The CDR3 loop spans 13 amino acids. Trimming stripped 5 bases from V and 5 bases from J, with 13 bases between. Germline assignment: CDR1 SGHVS and CDR2 FNYEAQ. In nucleotides, the CDR3 is TGTGCCAGCAGCCCGCGGGCCGCCAACGAGCAGTACTTC. This translates into CASSPRAANEQYF.

This chain links TRBV4-1 with TRBJ2-7; D unresolved. The CDR3 sequence is 12 residues long. CDR1 and CDR2 from the germline V gene are MGHRA and YSYEKL. The germline V and J ends were trimmed by 6 bases and 1 base, with 7 bases remaining between them. The CDR3 sequence is CASSPTSYEQYF. CDR3 in DNA: TGCGCCAGCAGTCCCACTTCCTACGAGCAGTACTTC.

The gene calls are TRBV4-3 and TRBJ2-7; 10 nucleotides agree with TRBD2. The CDR3 has 15 amino acids. V lost 0 bases, J lost 3 bases, and 2 bases stayed unmatched. CDR1 and CDR2 from the germline V gene are LGHNA and YSLEER. The CDR3 is CASSQDASGSYEQYF. The CDR3 DNA reads as TGCGCCAGCAGCCAAGATGCTAGCGGGAGCTACGAGCAGTACTTC.

The V call is TRBV9, the J call TRBJ1-1; D is unclear. The CDR3 extends over 14 amino acids. Germline CDR1 SGDLS, CDR2 YYNGEE. Trimming left V 4 bases short and J 1 base short, with 11 bases between. For the CDR3, the DNA is TGTGCCAGCAGCCCTCACCCGAGGAACACTGAAGCTTTCTTT. This translates into CASSPHPRNTEAFF.

The chain carries TRBV9 and TRBJ1-1, with 10 positions matching TRBD1. The CDR3 contains 15 residues. The trim removed 0 bases at V and 5 bases at J, leaving 4 bases unmatched. The germline V gene has CDR1 SGDLS and CDR2 YYNGEE. The CDR3 loop reads CASSVEGTGATEAFF. CDR3 nucleotide sequence: TGTGCCAGCAGCGTAGAAGGGACAGGGGCAACTGAAGCTTTCTTT.

The V call is TRBV28, the J call TRBJ1-4; D possibly corresponds to TRBD1 (5 bases). This CDR3 has 11 residues. The germline V gene encodes CDR1 MDHEN and CDR2 SYDVKM. This CDR3 is CAWGEGEKLFF. Written as DNA, the CDR3 is TGTGCTTGGGGGGAGGGTGAAAAACTGTTTTTT.

This sequence joins TRBV28 and TRBJ2-7; possible D gene TRBD2, 6 bases. Trimming left V 5 bases short and J 6 bases short, with 11 bases between. Per germline, CDR1 MDHEN and CDR2 SYDVKM. The length of the CDR3 is 12 residues. The CDR3 DNA is TGTGCCAGCAGTCGAGTTAGCGGCGAGCAGTACTTC. This sequence encodes CASSRVSGEQYF.

Only one count was recorded for this clone. The rearrangement uses TRBV4-1 and TRBJ1-3, with 8 nucleotides matching TRBD1. V trimming: 3 bases; J trimming: 0 bases; junction bases outside the gene matches: 7. The V gene's germline CDR1 is MGHRA and CDR2 YSYEKL. The CDR3 length is 17 residues. CDR3 DNA sequence: TGCGCCAGCAGCCAGGTTGGACAGGGCCCCTCTGGAAACACCATATATTTT. Protein sequence: CASSQVGQGPSGNTIYF.

The table lists this clone with a count of one. The V call is TRBV7-8, the J call TRBJ2-1; 11 nucleotides align to TRBD2. The CDR3 has 16 residues. V lost 0 bases and J lost 8; bases outside the gene matches: 6. The germline CDR1 and CDR2 sequences are SGHVS and FQNEAQ. The CDR3 DNA reads as TGTGCCAGCAGCTTAGCCCTAGCGGGAGGAGTTGATGAGCAGTTCTTC. Its protein product is CASSLALAGGVDEQFF. The whole variable domain, remainder taken from reference TRBV7-8 and TRBJ2-1, is GAGVSQSPRYKVAKRGQDVALRCDPISGHVSLFWYQQALGQGPEFLTYFQNEAQLDKSGLPSDRFFAERPEGSVSTLKIQRTQQEDSAVYLCASSLALAGGVDEQFFGPGTRLTVL.

The rearrangement uses TRBV7-3 and TRBJ2-7; D remains unclear. The CDR3 has 14 amino acids. Trimming took off 4 bases at V and 0 bases at J, with 10 bases between the two ends. From germline, CDR1 is SGHTA and CDR2 FQGTGA. CDR3 DNA: TGTGCCAGCAGCTCTAACCCCCTCTCCTACGAGCAGTACTTC. This sequence encodes CASSSNPLSYEQYF. The variable domain in full, with the rest retrieved from reference TRBV7-3 and TRBJ2-7, is GAGVSQTPSNKVTEKGKYVELRCDPISGHTALYWYRQSLGQGPEFLIYFQGTGAADDSGLPNDRFFAVRPEGSVSTLKIQRTERGDSAVYLCASSSNPLSYEQYFGPGTRLTVT.

V and J are TRBV7-2 and TRBJ2-1; TRBD2 matches 8 bases. CDR1 is SGHTA and CDR2 is FQGNSA in the germline V gene. The CDR3 is 15 residues long. V trimming: 3 bases; J trimming: 2 bases; junction bases outside the gene matches: 3. The CDR3 nucleotides are TGTGCCAGCAGCTTGCTAGCGGGCACCTACAATGAGCAGTTCTTC. Translating gives CASSLLAGTYNEQFF.

The genes are TRBV6-1 and TRBJ1-6; weak D call: TRBD1 (6 bases). The germline CDR1 and CDR2 sequences are MNHNS and SASEGT. V shed 3 bases and J shed 5 bases, with 17 bases lying between them. This CDR3 is built from 17 residues. Written as DNA, the CDR3 is TGTGCCAGCAGTGATAGGCTTTGGGACACGGATAATTCACCCCTCCACTTT. This sequence encodes CASSDRLWDTDNSPLHF.

The chain recombines TRBV6-1 with TRBJ2-2, with 10 positions matching TRBD1. The CDR3 sequence is 14 residues long. Germline CDR1 MNHNS, CDR2 SASEGT. J was trimmed by 5 bases and V by 6 bases; bases with no gene match: 3. CDR3 coding DNA: TGTGCCAGCAGATGGACAGGGGGAACCGGGGAGCTGTTTTTT. This translates into CASRWTGGTGELFF.

This clone was seen a single time. The chain carries TRBV19 and TRBJ1-5; no clear D gene. V was shortened by 2 bases and J by 0 bases, with 11 bases between the two germline ends. Germline lookup yields CDR1 LNHDA and CDR2 SQIVND (reference sequence). CDR3 length equals 16 residues. CDR3 loop: CASSIMSAGSNQPQHF. DNA of the CDR3: TGTGCCAGTAGTATAATGTCCGCGGGTAGCAATCAGCCCCAGCATTTT.

The rearrangement links TRBV7-2 to TRBJ1-5, with a tentative D call TRBD1 (5 bases). Trimming shortened V by 6 bases and J by 4 bases, and 13 bases separated the two germline ends. The germline V gene has CDR1 SGHTA and CDR2 FQGNSA. The CDR3 spans 14 residues. CDR3 sequence (DNA): TGTGCCAGCAGGCCCGGGACTTCGAATCAGCCCCAGCATTTT. This encodes CASRPGTSNQPQHF. The complete variable domain, with remaining parts taken from reference TRBV7-2 and TRBJ1-5, reads GAGVSQSPSNKVTEKGKDVELRCDPISGHTALYWYRQSLGQGLEFLIYFQGNSAPDKSGLPSDRFSAERTGGSVSTLTIQRTQQEDSAVYLCASRPGTSNQPQHFGDGTRLSIL.